This TCR beta chain originates from a study of blood T cells in healthy people across ages. Alongside a J-beta primer mix, a sample-barcoded 5' primer served in a second PCR lasting roughly 6 to 12 cycles. Each cDNA molecule was tagged by a template-switch adaptor that had 12 random nucleotides. Using its own MiXCR run on the 5' RACE reads, TCRdb lists one record per CDR3 protein. The table shows roughly 720,000 distinct CDR3 sequences, with 53% occurring only once. The table lists this clonotype with a count of one. This may stem from a read error, because a much larger clone lies one nucleotide away. The receptor was isolated from an elderly man in good health. Sequenced sample: blood.

The CDR3 region has the DNA TGTGCCAGCAGCGGGCGGGGTACCGACAATGAGCAGTACTTC. Its translation: CASSGRGTDNEQYF. This sequence joins TRBV28 and TRBJ2-5; D is possibly TRBD2 (6 bases). Trimming stripped 6 bases from V and 11 bases from J, with 22 bases between. Germline V gene sequence: CDR1 MDHEN, CDR2 SYDVKM. The CDR3 is 14 residues long.